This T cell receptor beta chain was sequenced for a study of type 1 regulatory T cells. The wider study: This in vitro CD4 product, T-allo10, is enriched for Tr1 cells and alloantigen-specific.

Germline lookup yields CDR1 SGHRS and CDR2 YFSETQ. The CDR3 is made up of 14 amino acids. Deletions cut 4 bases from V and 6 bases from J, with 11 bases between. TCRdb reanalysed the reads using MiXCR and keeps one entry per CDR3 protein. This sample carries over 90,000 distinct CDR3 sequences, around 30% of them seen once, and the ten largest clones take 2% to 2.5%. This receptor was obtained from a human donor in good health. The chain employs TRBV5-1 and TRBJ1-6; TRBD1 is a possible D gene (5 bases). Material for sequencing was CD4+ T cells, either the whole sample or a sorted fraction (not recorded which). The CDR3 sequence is CASSAGTVNSPLHF. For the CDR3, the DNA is TGCGCCAGCAGCGCCGGGACGGTTAATTCACCCCTCCACTTT. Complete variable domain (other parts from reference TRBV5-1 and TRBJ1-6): KAGVTQTPRYLIKTRGQQVTLSCSPISGHRSVSWYQQTPGQGLQFLFEYFSETQRNKGNFPGRFSGRQFSNSRSEMNVSTLELGDSALYLCASSAGTVNSPLHFGNGTRLTVT.